The rows below give T cell receptor beta chains drawn from one sample of a study of control samples from healthy donors and cancer patients. Data came from immunoSEQ multiplex PCR; TCRdb stores just in-frame clones and leaves some out. The sample includes some 70,000 clones, 83% seen only once; the top ten take approximately 14%. The sequenced sample was blood. Source of these receptors: a man in his 60s in good health. Both conserved end residues are part of each CDR3. A D gene is named only where the DNA matches it firmly. Where a row states a size, it is once, few, many or the class of an expanded clone; other rows omit it.

clone_size j_call v_call d_call cdr3_nt cdr3_aa
NA TRBJ2-7 TRBV18 NA TGTGCCAGCTCACCAACTCTATACGAGCAGTACTTC CASSPTLYEQYF
NA TRBJ1-6 TRBV7-2 NA TGTGCCAGCAGCATCGACACGCTGACACCCCTCCACTTT CASSIDTLTPLHF
NA TRBJ1-2 TRBV15 NA TGTGCCACCAGCAGAGATGCAGGGAAAGCCTTGAATAACTATGGCTACACCTTC CATSRDAGKALNNYGYTF
NA TRBJ2-7 TRBV6-6 NA TGTGCCAGCACCTCAGGGGCTGGTGAGCAGTACTTC CASTSGAGEQYF
few TRBJ2-3 TRBV11-1 TRBD2 TGTGCCAGCAGCAGAAGACTAGCGGGACTGGATACGCAGTATTTT CASSRRLAGLDTQYF
NA TRBJ2-2 TRBV5-1 NA TGCGCCAGCAGCTACAGGGATGGTGGGGAGCTGTTTTTT CASSYRDGGELFF
NA TRBJ2-3 TRBV15 NA TGTGCCACCGCGGGATCCTTCACAGGGAGCACAGATACGCAGTATTTT CATAGSFTGSTDTQYF
NA TRBJ1-1 TRBV18 TRBD1 TGTGCCAGCTCCGAACAGGGGTCTTGGGACACTGAAGCTTTCTTT CASSEQGSWDTEAFF
NA TRBJ2-7 TRBV9 NA TGTGCCAGCAGTTCCGACTCTGCCTACGAGCAGTACTTC CASSSDSAYEQYF
NA TRBJ2-1 TRBV6-4 NA TGTGCCAGCAGTGACTTGGTGGGAGAAAGTTCGGGTGAGCAGTTCTTC CASSDLVGESSGEQFF
NA TRBJ1-2 TRBV19 TRBD1 TGTGCCAGTAGTACTCAGGGGGCGCATGGCTACACCTTC CASSTQGAHGYTF
few TRBJ1-3 TRBV15 NA TGTGCCACCAGCAGAGATTCGGGGAGAGGAAACACCATATATTTT CATSRDSGRGNTIYF
NA TRBJ2-3 TRBV10-3 NA TGTGCCATCAGTTCTAGCACAGATACGCAGTATTTT CAISSSTDTQYF
NA TRBJ1-2 TRBV28 TRBD1 TGTGCCAGCAATCCAGGGACAGGGTTTTACTATGGCTACACCTTC CASNPGTGFYYGYTF
NA TRBJ1-1 TRBV6-5 NA TGTGCCAGCAGTTACGGGGGGACGTACCGGAGCACTGAAGCTTTCTTT CASSYGGTYRSTEAFF
NA TRBJ2-6 TRBV5-1 NA TGCGCCAGCAGCTTAGGGCAGGAAGCTGGGGCCAACGTCCTGACTTTC CASSLGQEAGANVLTF
once TRBJ1-5 TRBV19 NA TGTGCCAGTAGTACGACAGGCACTTATAGCAATCAGCCCCAGCATTTT CASSTTGTYSNQPQHF
NA TRBJ1-4 TRBV27 NA TGTGCCAGCATCGATCCAACTAATGAAAAACTGTTTTTT CASIDPTNEKLFF
NA TRBJ2-5 TRBV11-2 NA TGTGCCAGCAGCGGTACGGTTTCGGGGAGTTGGACCCAGTACTTC CASSGTVSGSWTQYF
once TRBJ1-5 TRBV6-1 TRBD1 TGTGCCAGCAGTGATATAATCCGACAGGGGAGCAATCAGCCCCAGCATTTT CASSDIIRQGSNQPQHF
NA TRBJ2-7 TRBV7-6 NA TGTGCCAGCAGCTTAGTGCAGCTCTCCTACGAGCAGTACTTC CASSLVQLSYEQYF
NA TRBJ2-7 TRBV27 TRBD1 TGTGCCAGCAGATTCCCGGGACAGGGCCCTTCCTACGAGCAGTACTTC CASRFPGQGPSYEQYF
NA TRBJ2-7 TRBV6-1 NA TGTGCCAGCAGTGAGGACTACCCCTCCTACGAGCAGTACTTC CASSEDYPSYEQYF
NA TRBJ1-6 TRBV6-6 NA TGTGCCAGCAGTAACCTCGGGGGGTTGGATAATTCACCCCTCCACTTT CASSNLGGLDNSPLHF
NA TRBJ2-7 TRBV29-1 TRBD2 TGCAGCGTTGTCGGACTAGCGGGATCCTACGAGCAGTACTTC CSVVGLAGSYEQYF
NA TRBJ1-1 TRBV20-1 NA TGCAGTGCTAGATTGAACACTGAAGCTTTCTTT CSARLNTEAFF
NA TRBJ2-1 TRBV3-1/TRBV3-2 NA TGTGCCAGCAGCCAAGGACTGGGCCTTTTCTTC CASSQGLGLFF
NA TRBJ2-7 TRBV9 NA TGTGCCAGCAGCGTAGGACAGGGAGGATACGAGCAGTACTTC CASSVGQGGYEQYF
many TRBJ2-1 TRBV4-1 NA TGCGCCAGCAGCGTCACGACTCGTACGAATGAGCAGTTCTTC CASSVTTRTNEQFF
NA TRBJ2-7 TRBV18 NA TGTGCCAGCTCACCTCTTTCGAACTACGAGCAGTACTTC CASSPLSNYEQYF
NA TRBJ2-7 TRBV5-5 TRBD1 TGTGCCAGCAGCCCTGGACAGGGGCACGCCTACGAGCAGTACTTC CASSPGQGHAYEQYF
NA TRBJ1-5 TRBV2 TRBD1 TGTGCCAGCAGCCTACAGGGGGCCCATCAGCCCCAGCATTTT CASSLQGAHQPQHF
NA TRBJ2-3 TRBV5-4 TRBD2 TGTGCCAGCAGCTTCGTTAGCGGGAGGGTCACAGATACGCAGTATTTT CASSFVSGRVTDTQYF
few TRBJ1-1 TRBV19 NA TGTGCCAGTAGCGCTACGTCAGGGTCCACTGAAGCTTTCTTT CASSATSGSTEAFF
once TRBJ2-1 TRBV7-3 NA TGTGCCAGCAGCTTAAGCACTAGCCAACCCGATGAGCAGTTCTTC CASSLSTSQPDEQFF
NA TRBJ2-7 TRBV2 TRBD1 TGTGCCAGCAGTGAAGGACAGGGTGGGACCTACGAGCAGTACTTC CASSEGQGGTYEQYF
few TRBJ2-7 TRBV2 NA TGTGCCAGCAGAAGCGTCAGGGCGTACGAGCAGTACTTC CASRSVRAYEQYF
NA TRBJ2-5 TRBV7-2 NA TGTGCCAGCAGCTTAGGAGGTTGGGGGGCGGGAGCGCTCCAAGAGACCCAGTACTTC CASSLGGWGAGALQETQYF
NA TRBJ2-1 TRBV18 NA TGTGCCAGCTCAGTAGACAGGCAAAAACCTATGAATGAGCAGTTCTTC CASSVDRQKPMNEQFF
NA TRBJ2-3 TRBV10-2 TRBD2 TGCGCCAGCTCTCGGACTAGCGGGGGGGTTGAGGATACGCAGTATTTT CASSRTSGGVEDTQYF
NA TRBJ1-1 TRBV5-1 NA TGCGCCAGCAGCTTAGGGCAGGGAGGTTGGAACACTGAAGCTTTCTTT CASSLGQGGWNTEAFF
NA TRBJ2-1 TRBV5-4 NA TGTGCCAGCAGCGTCGACTCGTTAAGCTCCTACAATGAGCAGTTCTTC CASSVDSLSSYNEQFF
NA TRBJ1-4 TRBV7-3 TRBD1 TGTGCCAGCAGCCCAACAGGGGCGAGTAATGAAAAACTGTTTTTT CASSPTGASNEKLFF
NA TRBJ1-1 TRBV7-9 NA TGTGCCAGCAGCCTAGAGCAACGGGGAACTGAAGCTTTCTTT CASSLEQRGTEAFF
NA TRBJ2-7 TRBV6-5 TRBD2 TGTGCCAGCAGTCCCGGACTAGCGCGAACCTACGAGCAGTACTTC CASSPGLARTYEQYF
NA TRBJ2-5 TRBV7-2 TRBD2 TGTGCCAGCAGCTTTAGCGGGACTCAAGAGACCCAGTACTTC CASSFSGTQETQYF
NA TRBJ2-2 TRBV24-1 NA TGTGCCACCAGCCCCCAAAGGACAGTGAACACCGGGGAGCTGTTTTTT CATSPQRTVNTGELFF
NA TRBJ1-5 TRBV15 NA TGTGCCACCAGCAGAGATCTGGTGTCCAATCAGCCCCAGCATTTT CATSRDLVSNQPQHF